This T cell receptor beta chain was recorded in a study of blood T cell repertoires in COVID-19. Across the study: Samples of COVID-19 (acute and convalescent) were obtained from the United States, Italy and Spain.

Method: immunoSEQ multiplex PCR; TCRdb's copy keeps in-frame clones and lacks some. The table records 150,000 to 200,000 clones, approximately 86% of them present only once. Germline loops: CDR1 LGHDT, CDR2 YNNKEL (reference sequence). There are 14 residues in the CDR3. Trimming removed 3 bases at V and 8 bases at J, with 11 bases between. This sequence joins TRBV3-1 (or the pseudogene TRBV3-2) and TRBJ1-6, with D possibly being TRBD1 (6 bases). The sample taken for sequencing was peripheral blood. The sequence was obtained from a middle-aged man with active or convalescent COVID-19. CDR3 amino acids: CASSHGTTHSPLHF. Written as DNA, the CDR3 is TGTGCCAGCAGCCACGGGACAACTCATTCACCCCTCCACTTT.